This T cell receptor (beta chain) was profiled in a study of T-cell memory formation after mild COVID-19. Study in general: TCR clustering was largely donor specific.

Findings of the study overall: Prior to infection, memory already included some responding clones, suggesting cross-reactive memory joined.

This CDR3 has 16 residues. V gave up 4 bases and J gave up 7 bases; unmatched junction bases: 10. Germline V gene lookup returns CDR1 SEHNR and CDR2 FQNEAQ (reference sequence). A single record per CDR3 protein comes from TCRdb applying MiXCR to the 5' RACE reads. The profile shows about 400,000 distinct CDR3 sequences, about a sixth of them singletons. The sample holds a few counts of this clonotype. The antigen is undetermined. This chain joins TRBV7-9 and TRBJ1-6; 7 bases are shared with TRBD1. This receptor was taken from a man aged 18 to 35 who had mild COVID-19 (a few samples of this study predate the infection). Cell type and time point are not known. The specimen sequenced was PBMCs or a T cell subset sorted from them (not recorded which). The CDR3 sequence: CASSSANRGWNSPLHF. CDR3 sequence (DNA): TGTGCCAGCAGCTCTGCTAACAGGGGATGGAATTCACCCCTCCACTTT.